Listed below are T cell receptor beta chains from one sample, sequenced in a study of cytomegalovirus exposure and HLA in healthy donors. Some clones are missing from TCRdb's copy, which holds only in-frame ones; the method was immunoSEQ multiplex PCR. The sample holds tens of thousands of clones. Sequencing was done on a sample of PBMCs. The source is a man between 18 and 35 years old in good health and CMV-seropositive. Each CDR3 is given with its conserved first and last residue. A D gene is named only where the DNA matches it firmly.

TRBV28,TRBJ1-1,NA,TGTGCCAGCATCATTAACGGGGGGGTAGGGCAAGCTTTCTTT,CASIINGGVGQAFF
TRBV29-1,TRBJ1-1,TRBD1,TGCAGCGTACCCGGGACAGGGGTCGTGGAGAACACTGAAGCTTTCTTT,CSVPGTGVVENTEAFF
TRBV13,TRBJ1-1,NA,TGTGCCAGCAGCTTAGTTGCAGGGAACACTGAAGCTTTCTTT,CASSLVAGNTEAFF
TRBV6-5,TRBJ2-5,NA,TGTGCCAGCAGCCGGACTGCGTCTCAGACCCAGTACTTC,CASSRTASQTQYF
TRBV5-1,TRBJ2-2,TRBD2,TGCGCCAGCAGCTTGACTAGCGGGGCGAACACCGGGGAGCTGTTTTTT,CASSLTSGANTGELFF
TRBV19,TRBJ1-4,TRBD1,TGTGCCAGTGGAACCGGGACAGGGGGTTTGGGGCATCATGAAAAACTGTTTTTT,CASGTGTGGLGHHEKLFF
TRBV9,TRBJ2-3,NA,TGTGCCAGCAGCCCCACTGGACATCGCGACACAGATACGCAGTATTTT,CASSPTGHRDTDTQYF
TRBV30,TRBJ1-2,TRBD1,TGTGCCTGGAGCGCCGGGACAGAAAGCTACACCTTC,CAWSAGTESYTF
TRBV5-1,TRBJ2-3,TRBD1,TGCGCCAGCAGCATGGGACAGGAGGTAGATACGCAGTATTTT,CASSMGQEVDTQYF
TRBV7-9,TRBJ2-5,NA,TGTGCCAGCAGCTTAGCTCGGGGATGGGAGACCCAGTACTTC,CASSLARGWETQYF
TRBV19,TRBJ1-6,NA,TGTGCCAGTAGTGCCCCCGGGGATTCACCCCTCCACTTT,CASSAPGDSPLHF
TRBV6-1,TRBJ1-2,TRBD1,TGTGCCAGCAGCTTGGGGACAGCGGTCTATGGCTACACCTTC,CASSLGTAVYGYTF
TRBV28,TRBJ2-7,NA,TGTGCCTCCATCAAGGAGGGGGAGCAGTACTTC,CASIKEGEQYF
TRBV5-4,TRBJ1-1,NA,TGTGCCAGCAGCAGAGACACGATGAACACTGAAGCTTTCTTT,CASSRDTMNTEAFF
TRBV11-2,TRBJ2-2,TRBD1,TGTGCCATCTCGGACAGGGGGGGCACCGGGGAGCTGTTTTTT,CAISDRGGTGELFF
TRBV11-3,TRBJ2-3,NA,TGTGCCAGCAGCTCCACAGGGGGGGCGCAGTATTTT,CASSSTGGAQYF
TRBV27,TRBJ2-1,TRBD2,TGTGCCAGCAGTTTATATGGACTAGCGGGAATCTCCTACAATGAGCAGTTCTTC,CASSLYGLAGISYNEQFF
TRBV11-2,TRBJ1-4,NA,TGTGCCAGCAGCTCGGACAGACAAAAACTGTTTTTT,CASSSDRQKLFF
TRBV14,TRBJ2-1,TRBD2,TGTGCCAGCAGCCTCAAGCGGGGGCTGAGAGACAATGAGCAGTTCTTC,CASSLKRGLRDNEQFF
TRBV6-1,TRBJ1-6,NA,TGTGCCAGCAGTGATAGGGAGAGCTCCTATAATTCACCCCTCCACTTT,CASSDRESSYNSPLHF
TRBV5-4,TRBJ2-2,TRBD1,TGTGCCAGCACCCCAGGGGGCGCCTTCACCGGGGAGCTGTTTTTT,CASTPGGAFTGELFF
TRBV2,TRBJ2-1,TRBD2,TGTGCCAGCCAGCGGGAGAATGAGCAGTTCTTC,CASQRENEQFF
TRBV28,TRBJ2-7,NA,TGTGCCAGCAGTCCGGCGGGGACTGGGGCCTACGAGCAGTACTTC,CASSPAGTGAYEQYF